Following are 22 T cell receptor beta chains from one sample sequenced in a study of human T cells and chemical hapten exposure. This sample's time point: patch test 2, 6 weeks after DPC sensitization. Treatment in this sample: therapeutic diphenylcyclopropenone sensitization with weekly scalp DPC. From the RACE reads, TCRdb called clonotypes with MiXCR, one entry per CDR3 protein. This table holds some 89,000 distinct CDR3 sequences, about 10% found once. The sample in question was whole blood, obtained in connection with sensitization to the hapten diphenylcyclopropenone (DPC). The receptors originated from a woman in her thirties with alopecia areata. Some clones in this sample may be carry-over from other donors' samples.

The V and J genes are TRBV19 and TRBJ1-2, with D tentatively TRBD1 (5 bases). V gave up 3 bases and J gave up 4 bases, with 15 bases separating them. This CDR3 has 15 amino acids. The germline V gene has CDR1 LNHDA and CDR2 SQIVND (reference sequence). CDR3 region: CASSMRDGQFYGYTF. The CDR3 DNA reads as TGTGCCAGTAGTATGAGGGACGGGCAGTTCTATGGCTACACCTTC.

The chain uses TRBV25-1 and TRBJ2-5; no reliable D call. V was pared by 1 base and J by 4 bases, with 7 bases between. Germline assignment: CDR1 MGHDK and CDR2 SYGVNS. The CDR3 is made up of 13 amino acids. CDR3 DNA: TGTGCCAGCAGTGAATCCTTCGGAGAGACCCAGTACTTC. This gives the protein CASSESFGETQYF.

This clonotype has a handful of counts. V usage is TRBV28 and J usage is TRBJ2-6; D is unclear. Germline loops: CDR1 MDHEN, CDR2 SYDVKM. This CDR3 contains 15 residues. Trimming took off 6 bases at V and 0 bases at J, with 9 bases between the two ends. The chain's CDR3 is CASRTARSGANVLTF. In DNA form, the CDR3 reads TGTGCCAGCAGAACAGCCCGCTCTGGGGCCAACGTCCTGACTTTC.

The chain has TRBV24-1 and TRBJ2-3, with TRBD1 matching 8 bases. The trim removed 4 bases at V and 5 bases at J, leaving 7 bases unmatched. The CDR3 has 15 amino acids. CDR1 and CDR2 from the germline V gene are KGHDR and SFDVKD. CDR3: CATSEPGGLGDTQYF. The CDR3 DNA sequence: TGTGCCACCAGTGAGCCAGGGGGCCTAGGAGATACGCAGTATTTT.

This clonotype was recorded at least ten times. The chain joins TRBV15 to TRBJ1-6; D unresolved. This CDR3 spans 13 amino acids. Germline CDR1 LNHNV, CDR2 YYDKDF (reference sequence). Trimming took off 0 bases at V and 10 bases at J, with 7 bases between the two ends. For the CDR3, the DNA is TGTGCCACCAGCAGAGATCCGGGGTCACCCCTCCACTTT. Protein product: CATSRDPGSPLHF.

The chain is built from TRBV20-1 and TRBJ2-2; D is unclear. This CDR3 has 15 residues. Germline CDR1 is DFQATT and CDR2 is SNEGSKA (reference sequence). V was pared by 6 bases and J by 1 base, with 15 bases between. The CDR3 spells CSAAPPAGNTGELFF. CDR3 coding DNA: TGCAGTGCCGCCCCTCCGGCCGGGAACACCGGGGAGCTGTTTTTT.

This clonotype was found a few times. The chain carries TRBV7-9 and TRBJ2-5; maybe TRBD1 (5 bases). The germline V and J ends were trimmed by 5 bases and 2 bases, with 15 bases remaining between them. CDR1 SEHNR and CDR2 FQNEAQ come from the germline V gene (reference sequence). The CDR3 extends over 15 amino acids. The CDR3 coding sequence is TGTGCCAGCAGCGGCTCTGTCAGGGATCAAGAGACCCAGTACTTC. It specifies CASSGSVRDQETQYF. Based on the CDR3 plus reference TRBV7-9 and TRBJ2-5, the full variable domain is DTGVSQNPRHKITKRGQNVTFRCDPISEHNRLYWYRQTLGQGPEFLTYFQNEAQLEKSRLLSDRFSAERPKGSFSTLEIQRTEQGDSAMYLCASSGSVRDQETQYFGPGTRLLVL.

This clonotype was detected ten times or more. This sequence joins TRBV6-4 and TRBJ2-1; 7 nucleotides line up with TRBD2. The germline gives CDR1 MRHNA, CDR2 SNTAGT. The CDR3 contains 14 residues. V was pared by 10 bases and J by 4 bases, with 10 bases of the junction left unmatched. CDR3 DNA sequence: TGTGCCATCCACGGGACTACCAAATACAATGAGCAGTTCTTC. The encoded protein is CAIHGTTKYNEQFF.

The chain is built from TRBV30 and TRBJ1-4; D unclear. This CDR3 contains 15 residues. Trimming pared 1 base from V and 3 bases from J, leaving 12 bases between. CDR1 GTSNPN and CDR2 SVGIG come from the germline V gene (reference sequence). The CDR3 loop reads CAWSAKIAANEKLFF. The CDR3 DNA reads as TGTGCCTGGAGTGCGAAAATAGCGGCTAATGAAAAACTGTTTTTT. Using reference TRBV30 and TRBJ1-4 for the parts outside the CDR3, the full variable domain is SQTIHQWPATLVQPVGSPLSLECTVEGTSNPNLYWYRQAAGRGLQLLFYSVGIGQISSEVPQNLSASRPQDRQFILSSKKLLLSDSGFYLCAWSAKIAANEKLFFGSGTQLSVL.

This clonotype has a count of ten or more. This chain links TRBV7-3 with TRBJ1-1; D remains unclear. The CDR3 contains 13 residues. The germline V gene has CDR1 SGHTA and CDR2 FQGTGA. Trimming left V 8 bases short and J 1 base short, with 11 bases between. The CDR3 sequence: CASGFGSNTEAFF. The DNA for the CDR3 is TGTGCCAGCGGTTTTGGCTCGAACACTGAAGCTTTCTTT.

This clonotype was detected a few times. V and J are TRBV10-1 and TRBJ2-1; D could derive from TRBD1 or TRBD2 (5 bases each). CDR1 and CDR2 from the germline V gene are WNHNN and SYGVQD (reference sequence). The germline V and J ends were trimmed by 6 bases and 3 bases, with 15 bases remaining between them. The CDR3 length is 15 residues. The CDR3 DNA is TGCGCCAGCAGCGATACCGGGACCAACTACAATGAGCAGTTCTTC. Protein sequence: CASSDTGTNYNEQFF.

V usage is TRBV10-3 and J usage is TRBJ1-1; the D is unclear. From germline, CDR1 is ENHRY and CDR2 SYGVKD. The CDR3 is made up of 11 amino acids. Trimming stripped 8 bases from V and 6 bases from J, with 10 bases between. CDR3 residues: CAIGAGAEAFF. CDR3 coding DNA: TGTGCCATCGGCGCTGGCGCTGAAGCTTTCTTT.

This clonotype was found many times. The chain couples TRBV18 to TRBJ1-1; TRBD1 aligns across 9 bases. This CDR3 has 16 amino acids. V gave up 4 bases and J gave up 8 bases; unmatched junction bases: 14. Per the germline V gene, CDR1 is KGHSH and CDR2 is LQKENI. The CDR3 loop is CASSQDSSGTGNEAFF. In nucleotides, the CDR3 is TGTGCCAGCTCACAAGACTCCTCCGGGACAGGGAACGAAGCTTTCTTT.

This rearrangement joins TRBV20-1 to TRBJ2-1; D unclear. The CDR3 totals 15 residues. The V and J ends lost 6 bases and 0 bases respectively, with 15 bases between them. Germline V gene data show CDR1 as DFQATT and CDR2 as SNEGSKA (reference sequence). Here the CDR3 DNA reads TGCAGTGCAATCCCCTCCGTTAGCTCCTACAATGAGCAGTTCTTC. It encodes CSAIPSVSSYNEQFF.

This clonotype appeared many times. The chain links TRBV12-3 or TRBV12-4 to TRBJ2-5; 7 bases are a match to TRBD1. Unmatched junction bases numbered 8, after V lost 8 bases and J lost 2 bases. The CDR3 is 14 residues long. CDR3 loop: CASSRSRGQETQYF. As DNA, the CDR3 is TGTGCCAGCTCACGCTCCAGGGGGCAAGAGACCCAGTACTTC.

This clonotype has a count of ten or more. The V and J genes are TRBV7-2 and TRBJ2-3; D gene ambiguous. CDR3 length: 13 amino acids. Trimming removed 2 bases at V and 5 bases at J, with 8 bases between. Germline V lookup: CDR1 SGHTA, CDR2 FQGNSA. The CDR3: CASSLLRIDTQYF. CDR3 DNA sequence: TGTGCCAGCAGCTTATTAAGAATAGATACGCAGTATTTT.

This clonotype was seen only a few times. The genes are TRBV7-2 and TRBJ2-7; the match to TRBD2 covers 9 bases. V lost 4 bases, J lost 2 bases, and 3 bases stayed unmatched. Looked up from germline, CDR1 is SGHTA and CDR2 is FQGNSA. The CDR3 spans 14 residues. The CDR3 DNA reads as TGTGCCAGCAGCTCGACTAGCGGAACCTACGAGCAGTACTTC. Translating it yields CASSSTSGTYEQYF.

This clonotype has a count of ten or more. Given the absence of the conserved phenylalanine or tryptophan at the CDR3 end, a read error is likely. This chain connects TRBV29-1 to TRBJ2-1; D might be TRBD1 or TRBD2, each matching 6 bases. The ends were cut back, 2 bases at V and 8 bases at J, with 13 bases in the middle. The germline gives CDR1 SQVTM, CDR2 ANQGSEA. This CDR3 spans 13 amino acids. CDR3 loop: CSVELGGIYEQFL. The DNA of the CDR3 is TGCAGCGTTGAATTGGGGGGCATCTATGAGCAGTTCCTC.

The J gene is TRBJ2-1, the V gene TRBV2; 12 bases map to TRBD2. Germline values: CDR1 SNHLY, CDR2 FYNNEI. CDR3 length: 15 residues. The junction had 3 bases not matched to a gene; V was cut back by 4 bases and J by 5 bases. The CDR3 DNA reads TGTGCCAGCAGTGTAAGGACTAGCGGGGACAATGAGCAGTTCTTC. It encodes CASSVRTSGDNEQFF.

This clonotype showed up many times. The chain couples TRBV9 to TRBJ2-2; D is uncertain. The CDR3 is 13 amino acids. Trimming cost V 0 bases and J 4 bases, with 4 bases left between them. Germline lookup yields CDR1 SGDLS and CDR2 YYNGEE. The CDR3 DNA follows: TGTGCCAGCAGCGTAGATCTCACCGGGGAGCTGTTTTTT. This gives the protein CASSVDLTGELFF.

The count of this clonotype is one. The CDR3, as DNA: TGTGCCAGCAGCGTAGAGGGGACAGGGACCGAGCAGTACTTC. Translating gives CASSVEGTGTEQYF. V usage is TRBV9 and J usage is TRBJ2-7; 9 bases are shared with TRBD1. Germline V gene data show CDR1 as SGDLS and CDR2 as YYNGEE. The CDR3 consists of 14 residues. After removal of 0 bases from V and 6 bases from J, the junction contained 4 bases not matched to a gene.

Many counts were recorded for this clonotype. V is TRBV27 and J is TRBJ2-5, with 9 bases matching TRBD2. The V segment lost 6 bases and the J segment 1 base; nucleotides outside the gene matches: 6. The germline gives CDR1 MNHEY, CDR2 SMNVEV (reference sequence). The CDR3 extends over 15 amino acids. CDR3 loop: CASRAAGGPQETQYF. The CDR3 region has the DNA TGTGCCAGCAGGGCGGCGGGGGGGCCCCAAGAGACCCAGTACTTC.